This T cell receptor (beta chain) emerged from a study of blood T cell repertoires in COVID-19. This CDR3 contains 14 residues. Trimming left V 8 bases short and J 2 bases short, with 14 bases between. The germline gives CDR1 MNHEY, CDR2 SVGAGI. TCRdb keeps only in-frame clones here, not all; method: immunoSEQ multiplex PCR. The sample contains over 200,000 clones, about 88% of which appear only once. Input material: peripheral blood. This receptor was obtained from a woman aged 60-75 years with acute or convalescent COVID-19. This chain joins TRBV6-5 and TRBJ2-3; no reliable D call. The CDR3 region has the DNA TGTGCCAGCTTAAGAGGCGATGACACAGATACGCAGTATTTT. Its translation is CASLRGDDTDTQYF.